Below are 27 T cell receptor beta chains sequenced from a single sample in a study of shared clonotypes between healthy human individuals. The data were produced by immunoSEQ multiplex PCR, yet TCRdb's version contains in-frame clones alone and is incomplete. The data show millions of clones, with around nine tenths seen just once and around 0.14% held by the top ten. The sample taken for sequencing was naive CD4+ T cells sorted from blood. Subset given: CD45RA+ positively selected. The origin of the receptors is a man younger than 30 in good health.

V usage is TRBV29-1 and J usage is TRBJ1-4, with D uncertain. V was clipped by 6 bases and J by 4 bases, with 6 bases between them. The germline V gene has CDR1 SQVTM and CDR2 ANQGSEA. This CDR3 is 11 amino acids long. DNA for the CDR3: TGCAGCGTCCAACTTAATGAAAAACTGTTTTTT. Its protein is CSVQLNEKLFF.

V is TRBV5-1 and J is TRBJ1-4; 8 nucleotides line up with TRBD1. The CDR3 spans 15 residues. Losses at the gene ends were 4 bases for V and 3 bases for J; bases not matched to a gene: 5. The germline V gene encodes CDR1 SGHRS and CDR2 YFSETQ. The CDR3 reads CASSRTQGANEKLFF. CDR3 nucleotides: TGCGCCAGCAGCCGAACACAGGGGGCTAATGAAAAACTGTTTTTT.

The rearrangement links TRBV2 to TRBJ2-1; D not resolved. Germline-derived CDR1 and CDR2 are SNHLY and FYNNEI. Trimming pared 8 bases from V and 7 bases from J, leaving 18 bases between. The CDR3 runs to 14 residues. The CDR3 bases are TGTGCCAGCTTTCTATATCAGACACAGAATGAGCAGTTCTTC. Protein sequence: CASFLYQTQNEQFF.

The gene calls are TRBV7-9 and TRBJ2-3; D might be TRBD2 (6 bases). The germline gives CDR1 SEHNR, CDR2 FQNEAQ (reference sequence). CDR3 length equals 14 residues. V was clipped by 2 bases and J by 4 bases, with 10 bases between them. Written as DNA, the CDR3 is TGTGCCAGCAGCTTATCGGCTAGCGCAGATACGCAGTATTTT. Encoded protein: CASSLSASADTQYF. The whole variable domain, remainder taken from reference TRBV7-9 and TRBJ2-3, is DTGVSQNPRHKITKRGQNVTFRCDPISEHNRLYWYRQTLGQGPEFLTYFQNEAQLEKSRLLSDRFSAERPKGSFSTLEIQRTEQGDSAMYLCASSLSASADTQYFGPGTRLTVL.

The gene calls are TRBV19 and TRBJ2-1, with 8 bases fitting TRBD2. The CDR3 runs to 15 residues. V lost 8 bases to trimming and J lost 2 bases; unmatched junction nucleotides: 8. Germline CDR1 LNHDA, CDR2 SQIVND (reference sequence). The DNA for the CDR3 is TGTGCCAGTGCTGTTAGCGGGATAACCTACAATGAGCAGTTCTTC. Translating gives CASAVSGITYNEQFF.

This rearrangement joins TRBV7-8 to TRBJ2-2, with TRBD2 matching over 10 bases. Germline values: CDR1 SGHVS, CDR2 FQNEAQ. The V and J ends lost 4 bases and 4 bases, in that order; junction bases with no gene match: 15. The CDR3 is 19 amino acids. CDR3 coding DNA: TGTGCCAGCAGCTCTCCCGGTTTAGCGGGAGGCGTGGTCACCGGGGAGCTGTTTTTT. Translated, it gives CASSSPGLAGGVVTGELFF.

V and J are TRBV7-2 and TRBJ1-6; D may be TRBD1 (6 bases). The CDR3 covers 16 residues. The germline V gene encodes CDR1 SGHTA and CDR2 FQGNSA. V lost 3 bases and J lost 3, with 12 bases in between. DNA of the CDR3: TGTGCCAGCAGCTTCGGGGGCCTCCGCTATAATTCACCCCTCCACTTT. Its protein is CASSFGGLRYNSPLHF. The whole variable domain, remainder taken from reference TRBV7-2 and TRBJ1-6, is GAGVSQSPSNKVTEKGKDVELRCDPISGHTALYWYRQSLGQGLEFLIYFQGNSAPDKSGLPSDRFSAERTGGSVSTLTIQRTQQEDSAVYLCASSFGGLRYNSPLHFGNGTRLTVT.

A single count supports this clone. V and J are TRBV19 and TRBJ1-4; 11 nucleotides align to TRBD1. The CDR3 is 15 amino acids. Trimming at V came to 5 bases and at J to 7 bases, leaving 6 bases not matched to a gene. Germline V gives CDR1 LNHDA, CDR2 SQIVND (reference sequence). The CDR3 region has the DNA TGTGCCAGTAGTGCCCAGGACAGGGGGCGTGAAAAACTGTTTTTT. Protein sequence: CASSAQDRGREKLFF.

Only a few counts were recorded for this clone. The chain combines TRBV2 with TRBJ1-2; D unresolved. Germline-derived CDR1 and CDR2 are SNHLY and FYNNEI. The CDR3 is 14 amino acids. V shed 6 bases and J shed 1 base, with 12 bases lying between them. CDR3 amino acids: CASSATSVNYGYTF. Here the CDR3 DNA reads TGTGCCAGCAGCGCTACATCGGTTAACTATGGCTACACCTTC.

This clone was observed a single time. The sample carries other DNA sequences with the same CDR3. The chain couples TRBV30 to TRBJ2-5; 8 positions match TRBD2. V shed 0 bases and J 4 bases; nucleotides not matched to a gene: 1. The CDR3 runs 13 residues. In germline, CDR1 is GTSNPN, CDR2 SVGIG (reference sequence). The CDR3: CAWSVLAGETQYF. CDR3 nucleotide sequence: TGTGCCTGGAGTGTTCTAGCGGGAGAGACCCAGTACTTC.

V gene TRBV10-3 combines with J gene TRBJ2-3, with TRBD1 identical over 7 bases. The CDR3 extends over 15 amino acids. The V segment lost 4 bases and the J segment 5 bases; nucleotides outside the gene matches: 9. Per germline, CDR1 ENHRY and CDR2 SYGVKD. This CDR3 is CAISATVAGGDTQYF. The CDR3 nucleotides read TGTGCCATCAGTGCAACAGTCGCAGGGGGAGATACGCAGTATTTT.

V gene TRBV10-3 combines with J gene TRBJ1-4; a weak D match, TRBD1 (6 bases). Germline CDR1 is ENHRY and CDR2 is SYGVKD. The germline V and J ends were trimmed by 5 bases and 5 bases, with 15 bases remaining between them. CDR3 length equals 15 residues. CDR3 protein: CAISSSGGANEKLFF. In nucleotides, the CDR3 is TGTGCCATCAGTTCCTCGGGGGGCGCGAATGAAAAACTGTTTTTT.

Notes on this clone: This CDR3 is also generated by other DNA sequences in the sample. The V call is TRBV30, the J call TRBJ2-7; no clear D. Germline lookup yields CDR1 GTSNPN and CDR2 SVGIG (reference sequence). V lost 2 bases, J lost 1 base, and 9 bases lay in between. This CDR3 spans 13 amino acids. The DNA for the CDR3 is TGTGCCTGGAGTCGGCAGCCTTCCTACGAGCAGTACTTC. Its protein is CAWSRQPSYEQYF.

The chain joins TRBV7-3 to TRBJ1-1, with a tentative D call TRBD1 (6 bases). The CDR3 has 14 residues. The V end lost 2 bases, the J end lost 2 bases, and 9 bases lay between the germline ends. The germline V gene encodes CDR1 SGHTA and CDR2 FQGTGA. Here the CDR3 DNA reads TGTGCCAGCAGCTTAGGGGGCTTTAACACTGAAGCTTTCTTT. This gives the protein CASSLGGFNTEAFF.

The rearrangement links TRBV7-2 to TRBJ1-6; TRBD1 aligns across 11 bases. Looked up from germline, CDR1 is SGHTA and CDR2 is FQGNSA. CDR3 size: 16 residues. The ends lost 8 bases at V and 7 bases at J; junction bases unmatched: 10. The CDR3 coding sequence is TGTGCCAGCGCGCCGGGACAGGGGGTTACAAATTCACCCCTCCACTTT. It is translated as CASAPGQGVTNSPLHF.

The CDR3 region has the DNA TGTGCCAGCAGTTGGACATCGTATAGCAATCAGCCCCAGCATTTT. Protein sequence: CASSWTSYSNQPQHF. V is TRBV2 and J is TRBJ1-5, with D perhaps matching TRBD1 (5 bases). Germline V gene sequence: CDR1 SNHLY, CDR2 FYNNEI. The V end was cut by 5 bases, the J end by 0 bases, with 11 bases between. The CDR3 is 15 amino acids.

This sequence joins TRBV6-5 and TRBJ2-5; no clear D. V was clipped by 0 bases and J by 0 bases, with 5 bases between them. The CDR3 consists of 14 residues. Germline V gene sequence: CDR1 MNHEY, CDR2 SVGAGI. The CDR3 protein is CASSYSRNQETQYF. The CDR3 DNA sequence: TGTGCCAGCAGTTACTCAAGGAACCAAGAGACCCAGTACTTC.

This clone appeared once. This chain connects TRBV9 to TRBJ2-3; 9 bases are shared with TRBD2. V was pared by 2 bases and J by 5 bases, with 6 bases of the junction left unmatched. Per the germline V gene, CDR1 is SGDLS and CDR2 is YYNGEE. The CDR3 totals 15 residues. CDR3 DNA: TGTGCCAGCAGCGTTAGCGGGAGTGGCCTAGATACGCAGTATTTT. Translated, it gives CASSVSGSGLDTQYF.

Of note for this clone: In the same sample, other DNA sequences code for this CDR3. This chain uses TRBV7-2 with TRBJ2-1, with D perhaps matching TRBD1 (6 bases). The V and J ends lost 3 bases and 3 bases respectively, with 6 bases between them. The CDR3 has 13 amino acids. Germline values: CDR1 SGHTA, CDR2 FQGNSA. CDR3 coding DNA: TGTGCCAGCAGCTTGGACAGCTACAATGAGCAGTTCTTC. It specifies CASSLDSYNEQFF. Variable domain in full (rest from reference TRBV7-2 and TRBJ2-1): GAGVSQSPSNKVTEKGKDVELRCDPISGHTALYWYRQSLGQGLEFLIYFQGNSAPDKSGLPSDRFSAERTGGSVSTLTIQRTQQEDSAVYLCASSLDSYNEQFFGPGTRLTVL.

This clone occurred once. Other nucleotide sequences from this sample produce the same CDR3. The gene calls are TRBV11-2 and TRBJ1-4, with TRBD1 as a possible D gene (6 bases). This CDR3 has 13 residues. V was cut by 3 bases and J by 8 bases, with 10 bases left in between. The germline gives CDR1 SGHAT, CDR2 FQNNGV. The CDR3 sequence is CASSLGAREKLFF. The CDR3 coding sequence is TGTGCCAGCAGCTTGGGGGCACGGGAAAAACTGTTTTTT.

V is TRBV28 and J is TRBJ2-3; 9 nucleotides match TRBD1. CDR1 and CDR2 from the germline V gene are MDHEN and SYDVKM. J gave up 5 bases and V 6 bases, and 6 bases lay outside the gene matches. This CDR3 region has 14 residues. This CDR3 is CASSQQGAGDTQYF. Written as DNA, the CDR3 is TGTGCCAGCAGCCAACAGGGGGCCGGAGATACGCAGTATTTT.

This clone came up a few times. The chain joins TRBV29-1 to TRBJ1-2; D is unclear. The CDR3 contains 11 residues. Trimming pared 4 bases from V and 8 bases from J, leaving 11 bases between. Per germline, CDR1 SQVTM and CDR2 ANQGSEA. In nucleotides, the CDR3 is TGCAGCGTTGGGGCAGGCCAGGGCTACACCTTC. Its translation: CSVGAGQGYTF.

The genes are TRBV4-1 and TRBJ2-1, with D maybe TRBD1 (7 bases). Germline assignment: CDR1 MGHRA and CDR2 YSYEKL. With 0 bases removed from V and 9 bases from J, the gap between germline ends came to 21 bases. This CDR3 is built from 17 residues. CDR3 loop: CASSQEGLTRQGGEQFF. CDR3 coding DNA: TGCGCCAGCAGCCAAGAGGGGTTGACGAGGCAGGGGGGTGAGCAGTTCTTC.

The genes are TRBV6-5 and TRBJ2-5; D not resolved. This CDR3 is built from 12 residues. Germline CDR1 and CDR2: MNHEY and SVGAGI. The V and J ends lost 0 bases and 9 bases respectively, with 8 bases between them. The CDR3 nucleotides are TGTGCCAGCAGTTACTCTGGTATGGCCCAGTACTTC. As protein: CASSYSGMAQYF.

This clone occurred a few times. The CDR3 DNA sequence: TGCAGCGTACCCGCGGGGGGGCTGGCCACTGAAGCTTTCTTT. Its protein product is CSVPAGGLATEAFF. V and J are TRBV29-1 and TRBJ1-1, with D perhaps TRBD1 (6 bases). V was cut by 6 bases and J by 4 bases, with 18 bases left in between. The germline gives CDR1 SQVTM, CDR2 ANQGSEA. The CDR3 is 14 residues long. The whole variable domain, filled in from reference TRBV29-1 and TRBJ1-1, reads SAVISQKPSRDICQRGTSLTIQCQVDSQVTMMFWYRQQPGQSLTLIATANQGSEATYESGFVIDKFPISRPNLTFSTLTVSNMSPEDSSIYLCSVPAGGLATEAFFGQGTRLTVV.

The chain uses TRBV30 and TRBJ2-1; 8 nucleotides align to TRBD2. CDR1 is GTSNPN, CDR2 SVGIG, per germline (reference sequence). V gave up 0 bases and J gave up 4 bases; unmatched junction bases: 8. The CDR3 spans 16 residues. The CDR3: CAWSVLPGGEYNEQFF. DNA of the CDR3: TGTGCCTGGAGTGTACTTCCGGGGGGGGAGTACAATGAGCAGTTCTTC.

The rearrangement links TRBV30 to TRBJ2-2; D unresolved. There are 10 residues in the CDR3. Trimming stripped 6 bases from V and 6 bases from J, with 5 bases between. Germline values: CDR1 GTSNPN, CDR2 SVGIG (reference sequence). The CDR3 here is CACGAGELFF. Written as DNA, the CDR3 is TGTGCCTGCGGCGCCGGGGAGCTGTTTTTT.